The entry that follows covers one TCR beta chain sequence. The source of the sample is a study of CD8+ T cells in alopecia areata. Germline CDR1 MGHRA, CDR2 YSYEKL. The CDR3 has 14 residues. V gave up 1 base and J gave up 3 bases, with 10 bases separating them. Isolated RNA was reverse transcribed into cDNA used as the sequencing template. Profiled with immunoSEQ multiplex PCR; TCRdb holds only in-frame clones, not every one. The sample includes 90,000 or so clones, roughly 45% of them seen just once. The treatment denotes: oral pan-JAK inhibitor, 5-10 mg twice daily. This TCR was sampled from a human donor with alopecia areata. The material was CD8+ T cells sorted from blood, obtained at week 24, from a patient treated with tofacitinib. This chain connects TRBV4-1 to TRBJ2-7; no definite D call. CDR3 residues: CASSQGMAVYEQYF. The CDR3 DNA is TGCGCCAGCAGCCAAGGCATGGCAGTCTACGAGCAGTACTTC.